These 24 T cell receptor beta chains came from one sample sequenced in a study of cytomegalovirus exposure and HLA in healthy donors. Both 60 Vbeta primers and 13 Jbeta primers went into the PCR. Measured with immunoSEQ multiplex PCR; TCRdb has only the in-frame clones, and not every one. The sample records under 200,000 clones, around 80% being singletons. The sample was PBMCs. These TCRs come from a middle-aged man in good health and CMV-seronegative.

Only a few counts were recorded for this clone. V usage is TRBV15 and J usage is TRBJ2-7; TRBD1 is a possible D gene (6 bases). Germline CDR1 reads LNHNV; CDR2 reads YYDKDF (reference sequence). This CDR3 is built from 17 residues. Trimming cost V 3 bases and J 0 bases, with 18 bases left between them. The CDR3 loop reads CATSRESGRDNSYEQYF. Written as DNA, the CDR3 is TGTGCCACCAGCAGGGAATCAGGCCGGGACAACTCCTACGAGCAGTACTTC.

This clone has just a few counts. This rearrangement joins TRBV7-9 to TRBJ1-2, with D possibly TRBD1 on 5 matching bases. The germline V gene has CDR1 SEHNR and CDR2 FQNEAQ (reference sequence). V lost 5 bases and J lost 1, with 17 bases in between. The CDR3 covers 16 residues. The CDR3 reads CASSPDGGTFNYGYTF. The CDR3 nucleotides are TGTGCCAGCAGCCCCGACGGGGGAACCTTTAACTATGGCTACACCTTC. The complete variable domain, with remaining parts taken from reference TRBV7-9 and TRBJ1-2, reads DTGVSQNPRHKITKRGQNVTFRCDPISEHNRLYWYRQTLGQGPEFLTYFQNEAQLEKSRLLSDRFSAERPKGSFSTLEIQRTEQGDSAMYLCASSPDGGTFNYGYTFGSGTRLTVV.

The rearrangement links TRBV12-5 to TRBJ1-1; 7 positions match TRBD1. Germline values: CDR1 LGHNT, CDR2 FRNRAP. J gave up 6 bases and V 5 bases, and 6 bases lay outside the gene matches. The CDR3 loop spans 13 amino acids. DNA for the CDR3: TGTGCTAGTGGTCCAGGGGACAGACCTGAAGCTTTCTTT. Protein: CASGPGDRPEAFF. The full variable domain, its missing parts supplied by reference TRBV12-5 and TRBJ1-1, is DARVTQTPRHKVTEMGQEVTMRCQPILGHNTVFWYRQTMMQGLELLAYFRNRAPLDDSGMPKDRFSAEMPDATLATLKIQPSEPRDSAVYFCASGPGDRPEAFFGQGTRLTVV.

The chain uses TRBV18 and TRBJ2-3; a weak D match, TRBD2 (5 bases). CDR3 length: 16 residues. In germline, CDR1 is KGHSH, CDR2 LQKENI. Deletions cut 4 bases from V and 6 bases from J, with 20 bases between. For the CDR3, the DNA is TGTGCCAGCTCACTAATGAGTCGGGGTTCGACCGATACGCAGTATTTT. Amino acids: CASSLMSRGSTDTQYF.

V is TRBV2 and J is TRBJ2-5; a weak D match, TRBD1 (6 bases). The germline CDR1 and CDR2 sequences are SNHLY and FYNNEI. The CDR3 is 15 residues long. V lost 4 bases and J lost 1, with 13 bases in between. Written as DNA, the CDR3 is TGTGCCAGCAGTGCCGGGCAGGGGCGCCAAGAGACCCAGTACTTC. This translates into CASSAGQGRQETQYF.

This clone was seen only once. The chain links TRBV5-8 to TRBJ1-5; D unresolved. Germline V gives CDR1 SGHTS, CDR2 YDEGEE. The CDR3 contains 12 residues. The V gene lost 5 bases and the J gene lost 4 bases, with 7 bases spanning the gap. CDR3 nucleotides: TGTGCCAGCAGTGGCCTTAATCAGCCCCAGCATTTT. It codes for CASSGLNQPQHF.

The chain links TRBV6-6 to TRBJ1-5; 10 bases match TRBD1. The germline CDR1 and CDR2 sequences are MNHNY and SVGAGI (reference sequence). V lost 7 bases and J lost 1; bases outside the gene matches: 4. This CDR3 is built from 15 residues. The chain's CDR3 is CASIDRGLSNQPQHF. Here the CDR3 DNA reads TGTGCCAGCATTGACAGGGGGCTGAGCAATCAGCCCCAGCATTTT.

The rearrangement joins TRBV2 to TRBJ1-5, with unresolved D. Germline values: CDR1 SNHLY, CDR2 FYNNEI. The CDR3 contains 14 residues. The V gene lost 4 bases and the J gene lost 3 bases, with 10 bases spanning the gap. The CDR3 DNA follows: TGTGCCAGCAGTGGGCGGCAGATCAATCAGCCCCAGCATTTT. Its protein is CASSGRQINQPQHF. Complete variable domain (other parts from reference TRBV2 and TRBJ1-5): EPEVTQTPSHQVTQMGQEVILRCVPISNHLYFYWYRQILGQKVEFLVSFYNNEISEKSEIFDDQFSVERPDGSNFTLKIRSTKLEDSAMYFCASSGRQINQPQHFGDGTRLSIL.

The chain is built from TRBV5-6 and TRBJ2-7; D remains ambiguous. There are 13 residues in the CDR3. Germline CDR1 and CDR2: SGHDT and YYEEEE. The V end was cut by 3 bases, the J end by 6 bases, with 13 bases between. The CDR3 region has the DNA TGTGCCAGCAGCTGGAGCCCTGTTGGCGAGCAGTACTTC. Translating gives CASSWSPVGEQYF. Supplemented by reference TRBV5-6 and TRBJ2-7, the full variable domain reads DAGVTQSPTHLIKTRGQQVTLRCSPKSGHDTVSWYQQALGQGPQFIFQYYEEEERQRGNFPDRFSGHQFPNYSSELNVNALLLGDSALYLCASSWSPVGEQYFGPGTRLTVT.

This chain joins TRBV19 and TRBJ1-4; D is possibly TRBD1 (5 bases). V was trimmed by 7 bases and J by 2 bases, leaving 14 bases between them. Germline CDR1 and CDR2: LNHDA and SQIVND (reference sequence). The CDR3 runs 15 residues. The CDR3 is CASKIQGSTNEKLFF. In DNA, the CDR3 is TGTGCCAGTAAGATCCAGGGCTCCACTAATGAAAAACTGTTTTTT.

This clone was seen once. V usage is TRBV27 and J usage is TRBJ2-7; TRBD1 matches 8 bases. Germline V gene lookup returns CDR1 MNHEY and CDR2 SMNVEV (reference sequence). This CDR3 spans 14 amino acids. Losses at the gene ends were 3 bases for V and 3 bases for J; bases not matched to a gene: 4. CDR3 nucleotides: TGTGCCAGCAGTTTGCCAGGGACAGGCTACGAGCAGTACTTC. It yields the protein CASSLPGTGYEQYF.

The V and J genes are TRBV4-3 and TRBJ2-3; 8 nucleotides line up with TRBD2. Trimming took 4 bases from V and 1 from J; bases not matched to a gene: 7. The length of the CDR3 is 16 residues. Per germline, CDR1 LGHNA and CDR2 YSLEER. In DNA, the CDR3 is TGCGCCAGCAGCCGTGGGGCGGGAGGAGGCACAGATACGCAGTATTTT. Translating gives CASSRGAGGGTDTQYF.

The gene calls are TRBV7-2 and TRBJ1-6; D ambiguous. The CDR3 covers 13 residues. Looked up from germline, CDR1 is SGHTA and CDR2 is FQGNSA. V lost 7 bases to trimming and J lost 6 bases, with 10 bases between them. The chain's CDR3 is CASTPSLNSPLHF. The CDR3, as DNA: TGTGCCAGCACCCCGTCCCTTAATTCACCCCTCCACTTT.

The chain couples TRBV11-2 to TRBJ1-1; possible D gene TRBD1, 6 bases. CDR1 is SGHAT and CDR2 is FQNNGV in the germline V gene. Trimming pared 4 bases from V and 5 bases from J, leaving 11 bases between. The CDR3 is made up of 13 amino acids. The CDR3 DNA reads TGTGCCAGCAGCTCTCGGGGGGCGACTGAAGCTTTCTTT. Its translation: CASSSRGATEAFF.

The rearrangement joins TRBV7-3 to TRBJ2-2; D may be TRBD1 (6 bases). Trimming cost V 6 bases and J 1 base, with 9 bases left between them. The CDR3 sequence is 14 residues long. Germline V gives CDR1 SGHTA, CDR2 FQGTGA. The CDR3 reads CASRPGQNTGELFF. CDR3 coding DNA: TGTGCCAGCAGACCGGGACAGAACACCGGGGAGCTGTTTTTT.

The V gene is TRBV6-5, the J gene TRBJ1-5; 8 bases match TRBD1. Losses at the gene ends were 5 bases for V and 6 bases for J; bases not matched to a gene: 6. The CDR3 totals 14 residues. Germline CDR1 reads MNHEY; CDR2 reads SVGAGI. CDR3 sequence: CASSKQGEGQPQHF. CDR3 DNA sequence: TGTGCCAGCAGTAAACAGGGGGAGGGTCAGCCCCAGCATTTT.

Comment on this clone: This CDR3 is also generated by other DNA sequences in the sample. The chain is built from TRBV6-6 and TRBJ1-1; unclear D gene. This CDR3 has 14 residues. From germline, CDR1 is MNHNY and CDR2 SVGAGI (reference sequence). V lost 2 bases and J lost 1, with 8 bases in between. The CDR3 DNA is TGTGCCAGCAGTTACGGGCAGCAGAACACTGAAGCTTTCTTT. It codes for CASSYGQQNTEAFF.

The chain joins TRBV15 to TRBJ1-1; D is unclear. Germline V gene data show CDR1 as LNHNV and CDR2 as YYDKDF (reference sequence). Trimming stripped 2 bases from V and 1 base from J, with 11 bases between. The CDR3 length is 15 residues. The CDR3 sequence: CATSRSPTSNTEAFF. The DNA of the CDR3 is TGTGCCACCAGCAGATCCCCGACATCGAACACTGAAGCTTTCTTT. Supplemented by reference TRBV15 and TRBJ1-1, the full variable domain reads DAMVIQNPRYQVTQFGKPVTLSCSQTLNHNVMYWYQQKSSQAPKLLFHYYDKDFNNEADTPDNFQSRRPNTSFCFLDIRSPGLGDTAMYLCATSRSPTSNTEAFFGQGTRLTVV.

This clone was seen only once. The rearrangement links TRBV21-1 to TRBJ2-2; the D segment call TRBD2 is taken from the table without a DNA check. TRBV21-1 is labeled a pseudogene. CDR3 length: 15 amino acids. The CDR3 sequence is CASNQVMRGTGELFF. The CDR3 DNA reads TGTGCCAGCAACCAAGTAATGCGGGGGACCGGGGAGCTGTTTTTT.

A few counts support this clone. This chain links TRBV6-1 with TRBJ2-3, with 7 bases matching TRBD2. Per germline, CDR1 MNHNS and CDR2 SASEGT. With 2 bases clipped from V and 0 bases from J, the junction kept 11 bases outside the gene matches. This CDR3 comprises 18 residues. In nucleotides, the CDR3 is TGTGCCAGCAGTGAAAGCCTGTTGCTAGCGGAAAGCACAGATACGCAGTATTTT. Its protein product is CASSESLLLAESTDTQYF.

CDR3: CASSTQGVNEKLFF. Here the CDR3 DNA reads TGTGCCAGTAGTACTCAGGGCGTGAATGAAAAACTGTTTTTT. The J gene is TRBJ1-4, the V gene TRBV19, with a tentative D call TRBD1 (5 bases). CDR3 length: 14 amino acids. V dropped 4 bases and J dropped 5 bases, with 11 bases sitting between them. Germline values: CDR1 LNHDA, CDR2 SQIVND (reference sequence).

The chain links TRBV7-8 to TRBJ1-2; 7 nucleotides match TRBD1. Germline lookup yields CDR1 SGHVS and CDR2 FQNEAQ. V was pared by 5 bases and J by 3 bases, with 15 bases of the junction left unmatched. CDR3 length: 17 residues. CDR3 bases: TGTGCCAGCAGCCCTTATGCCCGGGACAGCTTCTACTATGGCTACACCTTC. Protein product: CASSPYARDSFYYGYTF.

The chain combines TRBV7-2 with TRBJ2-5; 10 nucleotides line up with TRBD2. Germline CDR1 and CDR2: SGHTA and FQGNSA. The CDR3 length is 16 residues. Trimming at V came to 2 bases and at J to 2 bases, leaving 5 bases not matched to a gene. Here the CDR3 DNA reads TGTGCCAGCAGCTTACGTCCTAGCGGGAGACAAGAGACCCAGTACTTC. This encodes CASSLRPSGRQETQYF.

The chain uses TRBV18 and TRBJ1-1; D remains ambiguous. Germline CDR1 KGHSH, CDR2 LQKENI. Trimming shortened V by 5 bases and J by 4 bases, and 14 bases separated the two germline ends. The CDR3 is made up of 14 amino acids. The CDR3 DNA is TGTGCCAGCTCAGCAGAGGCGCGCAGCACTGAAGCTTTCTTT. Amino acids: CASSAEARSTEAFF.